These 7 T cell receptor beta chains were all obtained from the same sample, sequenced in a study of identical twins. Each CDR3 protein is one row after TCRdb ran MiXCR on the 5' RACE reads. The sample carries about 530,000 distinct CDR3 sequences, around 24% recorded once. This sample was shared with a second study, whose subject was yellow fever vaccine responses in identical twins.

Sequencing was done on a sample of CD4+ T cells sorted from blood. All receptors come from a woman aged 18-35 years in good health.

In this sample, this clonotype turned up a few times. The chain joins TRBV9 to TRBJ2-7, with TRBD2 as a possible D gene (5 bases). V was trimmed by 0 bases and J by 5 bases, leaving 15 bases between them. The CDR3 loop spans 15 amino acids. Germline V gives CDR1 SGDLS, CDR2 YYNGEE. The CDR3 reads CASSVGVEGTHEQYF. The CDR3 DNA follows: TGTGCCAGCAGCGTAGGGGTTGAGGGAACCCACGAGCAGTACTTC.

V and J are TRBV24-1 and TRBJ2-1; 9 bases align to TRBD2. This CDR3 region has 21 residues. CDR1 is KGHDR, CDR2 SFDVKD, per germline. The junction had 17 bases not matched to a gene; V was cut back by 3 bases and J by 0 bases. Written as DNA, the CDR3 is TGTGCCACCAGTGATAGGGCTAGCGGGGTTTTTTGGATGGGCTCCTACAATGAGCAGTTCTTC. Amino acids: CATSDRASGVFWMGSYNEQFF.

Only a few counts were recorded for this clonotype. This chain connects TRBV5-6 to TRBJ2-7, with D possibly being TRBD2 (6 bases). This CDR3 has 14 residues. The V end was cut by 0 bases, the J end by 4 bases, with 11 bases between. CDR1 is SGHDT and CDR2 is YYEEEE in the germline V gene. The CDR3 sequence: CASSLGGTMYEQYF. The CDR3 nucleotides read TGTGCCAGCAGCTTGGGCGGGACGATGTACGAGCAGTACTTC.

A few counts support this clonotype. The rearrangement links TRBV3-1 to TRBJ2-3; 7 bases align to TRBD2. Germline V gene lookup returns CDR1 LGHDT and CDR2 YNNKEL (reference sequence). V lost 1 base to trimming and J lost 1 base; unmatched junction nucleotides: 5. This CDR3 comprises 16 residues. The chain's CDR3 is CASSQGGGGGTDTQYF. CDR3 coding DNA: TGTGCCAGCAGCCAAGGTGGCGGGGGAGGCACAGATACGCAGTATTTT.

This clonotype was seen a handful of times. The chain employs TRBV10-3 and TRBJ1-6; TRBD1 agrees at 9 bases. The V gene end was trimmed by 6 bases and the J gene end by 9 bases; junction bases not matched to a gene: 6. The CDR3 is made up of 14 amino acids. Germline CDR1 is ENHRY and CDR2 is SYGVKD. Here the CDR3 reads CAIRGTGISSPLHF. CDR3 bases: TGTGCCATCAGGGGGACAGGGATCAGTTCACCCCTCCACTTT.

The chain is built from TRBV3-1 and TRBJ2-7; 7 nucleotides line up with TRBD1. The trim removed 0 bases at V and 2 bases at J, leaving 10 bases unmatched. Germline V gives CDR1 LGHDT, CDR2 YNNKEL (reference sequence). This CDR3 is 17 amino acids long. For the CDR3, the DNA is TGTGCCAGCAGCCAAGACGGAATCGGACAGGAGGCCTACGAGCAGTACTTC. Amino acid sequence: CASSQDGIGQEAYEQYF.

This chain joins TRBV4-1 and TRBJ2-5; 9 nucleotides align to TRBD1. CDR3 length equals 14 residues. Germline CDR1 is MGHRA and CDR2 is YSYEKL. Losses at the gene ends were 4 bases for V and 3 bases for J; bases not matched to a gene: 3. As DNA, the CDR3 is TGCGCCAGCAGCCGGGACAGGGTAAAAGAGACCCAGTACTTC. It translates to CASSRDRVKETQYF.